The 17 T cell receptor beta chains below all came from one sample that was sequenced in a study of neoadjuvant anti-PD-1 for oral cavity cancer (dated by TCRdb to about 2021). Sample time point, as interpreted from the label and publication: after neoadjuvant nivolumab, at surgical resection. The receptor library was made with the immunoSEQ multiplex PCR assay. This immuneACCESS table, as held by TCRdb, lists in-frame sequences with V and J called but not all clones. Of the missing ones, under half trace to an unresolved V gene in checked studies; the others have no known cause. This sample gives tens of thousands of clones in total; 70% to 90% of them show up just once. Roughly 3.5% of the sample belongs to the ten largest clones. The specimen comprised PBMCs, sampled after nivolumab (anti-PD-1) treatment. All receptors come from a person aged 35-79 years with oral cavity squamous cell carcinoma.

The chain combines TRBV11-3 with TRBJ2-2; 15 bases are shared with TRBD2. Trimming cost V 2 bases and J 4 bases; bases outside gene matches: 8. The germline V gene encodes CDR1 SGHNT and CDR2 YENEEA. CDR3 size: 19 residues. CDR3 nucleotides: TGTGCCAGCAGCTTACGGTGGACTAGCGGGAGGGCCGGCACCGGGGAGCTGTTTTTT. It translates to CASSLRWTSGRAGTGELFF.

This chain uses TRBV9 with TRBJ1-3; no definite D call. The germline V gene has CDR1 SGDLS and CDR2 YYNGEE. Trimming shortened V by 3 bases and J by 2 bases, and 12 bases separated the two germline ends. The CDR3 has 15 residues. In DNA, the CDR3 is TGTGCCAGCAGCGCAGAGGCCGCCACTGGAAACACCATATATTTT. It specifies CASSAEAATGNTIYF. The variable domain in full, with the rest retrieved from reference TRBV9 and TRBJ1-3, is DSGVTQTPKHLITATGQRVTLRCSPRSGDLSVYWYQQSLDQGLQFLIQYYNGEERAKGNILERFSAQQFPDLHSELNLSSLELGDSALYFCASSAEAATGNTIYFGEGSWLTVV.

CDR3 sequence (DNA): TGTGCCAGCAGCCCGTGGGCGCGACCAAACGAGCAGTACTTC. Its protein is CASSPWARPNEQYF. The chain is built from TRBV13 and TRBJ2-7, with D hard to call. The CDR3 extends over 14 amino acids. Germline V gene lookup returns CDR1 PRHDT and CDR2 FYEKMQ (reference sequence). Between the trimmed V and J ends, which lost 5 bases and 5 bases, there was a span of 16 bases.

The V call is TRBV10-1, the J call TRBJ2-1; D is possibly TRBD1 (5 bases). Germline CDR1 is WNHNN and CDR2 is SYGVQD (reference sequence). This CDR3 has 16 amino acids. V was trimmed by 1 base and J by 7 bases, leaving 17 bases between them. CDR3 loop: CASSEWGGSGRNEQFF. The CDR3, as DNA: TGCGCCAGCAGTGAGTGGGGTGGGTCAGGGCGAAATGAGCAGTTCTTC.

This clone appeared a single time. This chain uses TRBV6-1 with TRBJ1-1; TRBD1 matches 7 bases. CDR1 and CDR2 from the germline V gene are MNHNS and SASEGT. V shed 5 bases, J shed 5 bases, and the junction held 5 bases outside the gene matches. The CDR3 is 13 residues long. CDR3 sequence (DNA): TGTGCCAGCAGTTTGACAGGGAGAACTGAAGCTTTCTTT. It codes for CASSLTGRTEAFF.

This clone was recorded once. This chain uses TRBV6-6 with TRBJ1-4; weak D call: TRBD1 (5 bases). Germline V gene lookup returns CDR1 MNHNY and CDR2 SVGAGI (reference sequence). The CDR3 covers 16 residues. V lost 2 bases to trimming and J lost 7 bases, with 17 bases between them. CDR3 in amino acids: CASSYDSSLVGEKLFF. In nucleotides, the CDR3 is TGTGCCAGCAGTTACGACAGCTCTTTGGTGGGTGAAAAACTGTTTTTT.

The J gene is TRBJ2-2, the V gene TRBV30; TRBD1 matches 8 bases. V gave up 3 bases and J gave up 1 base; unmatched junction bases: 1. The CDR3 contains 14 residues. From germline, CDR1 is GTSNPN and CDR2 SVGIG (reference sequence). The CDR3 DNA follows: TGTGCCTGGAGCGGACAGGGGAACACCGGGGAGCTGTTTTTT. Its protein is CAWSGQGNTGELFF.

The J gene is TRBJ2-3, the V gene TRBV28, with D possibly matching TRBD2 (5 bases). This CDR3 is built from 15 residues. With 2 bases removed from V and 2 bases from J, the gap between germline ends came to 11 bases. Per germline, CDR1 MDHEN and CDR2 SYDVKM. In DNA form, the CDR3 reads TGTGCCAGCAGTTTAACCAGCGGAGTCACAGATACGCAGTATTTT. Translation gives CASSLTSGVTDTQYF.

The sample holds a few counts of this clone. The CDR3 region has the DNA TGTGCCAGTAGTCGACTTAATAGCAATCAGCCCCAGCATTTT. It yields the protein CASSRLNSNQPQHF. The chain joins TRBV19 to TRBJ1-5; the D is unclear. The CDR3 totals 14 residues. Germline CDR1 and CDR2: LNHDA and SQIVND (reference sequence). V was shortened by 5 bases and J by 0 bases, with 8 bases between the two germline ends.

V is TRBV30 and J is TRBJ2-6; D call uncertain. The CDR3 has 14 amino acids. Trimming removed 5 bases from V and 4 bases from J, with 12 bases in between. CDR1 is GTSNPN and CDR2 is SVGIG in the germline V gene (reference sequence). Here the CDR3 reads CAWDRATGANVLTF. The CDR3 DNA sequence: TGTGCCTGGGATCGGGCGACCGGGGCCAACGTCCTGACTTTC.

The rearrangement joins TRBV2 to TRBJ1-5; the match to TRBD1 covers 8 bases. Trimming at V came to 7 bases and at J to 0 bases, leaving 8 bases not matched to a gene. The length of the CDR3 is 16 residues. Germline CDR1 reads SNHLY; CDR2 reads FYNNEI. The CDR3 loop reads CASTTGQAGSNQPQHF. CDR3 coding DNA: TGTGCCAGCACAACGGGACAGGCAGGTAGCAATCAGCCCCAGCATTTT.

This sequence joins TRBV6-5 and TRBJ2-1, with TRBD2 matching 9 bases. The CDR3 sequence is 14 residues long. V trimming: 2 bases; J trimming: 5 bases; junction bases outside the gene matches: 1. Germline CDR1 MNHEY, CDR2 SVGAGI. CDR3 nucleotides: TGTGCCAGCAGTTACGTAGCGGGGGACAATGAGCAGTTCTTC. Encoded protein: CASSYVAGDNEQFF.

This chain joins TRBV6-6 and TRBJ2-1; 12 bases line up with TRBD2. V trimming: 4 bases; J trimming: 9 bases; junction bases outside the gene matches: 7. The CDR3 loop spans 15 amino acids. The germline gives CDR1 MNHNY, CDR2 SVGAGI (reference sequence). CDR3 amino acids: CASSFGLAGSVEQFF. CDR3 bases: TGTGCCAGCAGTTTCGGACTAGCGGGATCGGTTGAGCAGTTCTTC.

The chain joins TRBV18 to TRBJ1-5; D perhaps matches TRBD1 (5 bases). The germline V gene encodes CDR1 KGHSH and CDR2 LQKENI. The germline V and J ends were trimmed by 2 bases and 11 bases, with 16 bases remaining between them. CDR3 length: 14 amino acids. CDR3 in DNA: TGTGCCAGCTCACCAGGGGCAACGAAATTTACCCAGCATTTT. The encoded protein is CASSPGATKFTQHF.

The chain recombines TRBV14 with TRBJ2-5; 11 positions agree with TRBD2. J lost 2 bases, V lost 4 bases, and 9 bases had no gene match. Germline V gives CDR1 SGHDN, CDR2 FVKESK. This CDR3 region has 17 residues. The DNA of the CDR3 is TGTGCCAGCAGCCGAACTAGCGGGAGAGGCTCTCAAGAGACCCAGTACTTC. Translated, it gives CASSRTSGRGSQETQYF. The full variable domain, rest sourced from reference TRBV14 and TRBJ2-5, is EAGVTQFPSHSVIEKGQTVTLRCDPISGHDNLYWYRRVMGKEIKFLLHFVKESKQDESGMPNNRFLAERTGGTYSTLKVQPAELEDSGVYFCASSRTSGRGSQETQYFGPGTRLLVL.

This clone came up once. This sequence joins TRBV30 and TRBJ1-3; D is ambiguous. This CDR3 has 16 residues. The V gene lost 4 bases and the J gene lost 0 bases, with 16 bases spanning the gap. CDR1 is GTSNPN, CDR2 SVGIG, per germline (reference sequence). This CDR3 reads CAWTAQESYSGNTIYF. As DNA, the CDR3 is TGTGCCTGGACCGCGCAAGAGTCTTACTCTGGAAACACCATATATTTT.

The chain employs TRBV19 and TRBJ2-1; the match to TRBD2 covers 7 bases. This CDR3 is 17 amino acids long. Germline V gene data show CDR1 as LNHDA and CDR2 as SQIVND (reference sequence). Unmatched junction bases numbered 12, after V lost 7 bases and J lost 0 bases. As DNA, the CDR3 is TGTGCCAGTACTTGGGGCGGGAGCCGTAGCTCCTACAATGAGCAGTTCTTC. Protein product: CASTWGGSRSSYNEQFF.